This T cell receptor beta chain was identified during a study of T cell repertoires in cytomegalovirus infection (dated by TCRdb to between 2019 and 2020). About the investigation overall: Recently identified HLA-C-restricted CMV epitopes, whose presentation resists viral immunomodulation, were targeted by peptide stimulations together with well-studied HLA-B-restricted epitopes. Because public TCR beta signatures pointed to carriage of CMV infection together with the matching HLA type, the HLA type of each donor mattered for the analysis.

This specimen's treatment or condition label, interpreted: in vitro stimulation with specific CMV peptide epitopes to enrich CMV-specific T cells. From the germline V gene, CDR1 is SGHAT and CDR2 is FQNNGV. Taken from cysteine to phenylalanine, the CDR3 has 11 residues. The sequence is cut down to CDR3 DNA, 33 bases in frame from base 1. V is shortened by 2 bases, J by 8 bases, and the region joining them spans 6 bases. Sequenced using an Illumina HiSeq 1500. TCRdb took the public reads, trimmed them with fastp at Q25, ran MiXCR for clone calling and kept in-frame beta chains. Entries that share a CDR3 protein sequence are merged under the most common genes and DNA. For this sample there are 300,000 to 400,000 distinct CDR3 sequences; approximately 32% appear just once. Around 19% of the sample lies in the top ten. Overall study outcomes, separate from this receptor: Cumulative frequency of public TCR beta family members discriminated carriers of CMV infection plus the relevant HLA type in this cohort and an independent 352-donor cohort. The ex vivo response was dominated by HLA-C-restricted CMV-specific TCR beta clonotypes, which also provided the single most frequent clonotype in two of eight donors.

In its sample, this clonotype was seen many times. The antigen it recognizes is unknown. Within one base of it there is no much larger clone, and no base qualities were kept. The sample here was cultured PBMCs, taken from culture after CMV antigen stimulation. The TCR was taken from a human donor in good health (CMV status not recorded). Some clones in this sample may be carry-over from other donors' samples. The rearranged chain carries TRBV11-2 and TRBJ1-1; no D gene call is confident. The nucleotide sequence reads as follows: TGTGCCAGCAGCTTATGGGGAGAAGCTTTCTTT. Its amino acids are CASSLWGEAFF. When the CDR3 is completed using the reference TRBV11-2 and TRBJ1-1 genes on either side, the full variable domain is EAGVAQSPRYKIIEKRQSVAFWCNPISGHATLYWYQQILGQGPKLLIQFQNNGVVDDSQLPKDRFSAERLKGVDSTLKIQPAKLEDSAVYLCASSLWGEAFFGQGTRLTVV.